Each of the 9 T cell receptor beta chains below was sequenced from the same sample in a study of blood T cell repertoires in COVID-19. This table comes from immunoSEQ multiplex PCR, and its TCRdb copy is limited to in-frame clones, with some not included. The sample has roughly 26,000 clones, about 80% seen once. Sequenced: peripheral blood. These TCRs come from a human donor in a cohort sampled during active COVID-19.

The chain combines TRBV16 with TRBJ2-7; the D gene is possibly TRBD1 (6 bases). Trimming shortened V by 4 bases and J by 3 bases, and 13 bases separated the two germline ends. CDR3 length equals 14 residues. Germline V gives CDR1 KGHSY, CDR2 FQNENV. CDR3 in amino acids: CASSPETGYYEQYF. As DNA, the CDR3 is TGTGCCAGCAGCCCCGAAACAGGGTACTACGAGCAGTACTTC.

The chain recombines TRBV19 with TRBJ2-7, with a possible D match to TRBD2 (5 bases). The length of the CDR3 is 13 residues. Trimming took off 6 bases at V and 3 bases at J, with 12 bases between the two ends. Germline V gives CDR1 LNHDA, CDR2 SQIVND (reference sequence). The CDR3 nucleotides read TGTGCCAGTAGCCCCGGGGTTCTCTACGAGCAGTACTTC. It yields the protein CASSPGVLYEQYF. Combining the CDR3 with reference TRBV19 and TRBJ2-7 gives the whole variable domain DGGITQSPKYLFRKEGQNVTLSCEQNLNHDAMYWYRQDPGQGLRLIYYSQIVNDFQKGDIAEGYSVSREKKESFPLTVTSAQKNPTAFYLCASSPGVLYEQYFGPGTRLTVT.

The CDR3 nucleotides are TGTGCCAGCAGAAGAAACGGGATCGGTGAAGCTTTCTTT. Residues: CASRRNGIGEAFF. V usage is TRBV2 and J usage is TRBJ1-1; no firm D call. The V and J ends lost 6 bases and 7 bases respectively, with 15 bases between them. The CDR3 length is 13 residues. Germline CDR1 is SNHLY and CDR2 is FYNNEI.

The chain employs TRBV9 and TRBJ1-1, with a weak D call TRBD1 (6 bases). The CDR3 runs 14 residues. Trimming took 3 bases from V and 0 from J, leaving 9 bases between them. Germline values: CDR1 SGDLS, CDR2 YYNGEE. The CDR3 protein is CASSADRLNTEAFF. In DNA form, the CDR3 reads TGTGCCAGCAGCGCGGACAGATTGAACACTGAAGCTTTCTTT.

The CDR3 reads CASSQVHRSTSTDTQYF. The CDR3 DNA reads TGTGCCAGCAGCCAGGTACACAGGAGTACTAGCACAGATACGCAGTATTTT. This chain connects TRBV3-1 (or the pseudogene TRBV3-2) to TRBJ2-3; TRBD1 is a possible D gene (5 bases). Germline CDR1 and CDR2: LGHDT and YNNKEL (reference sequence). The CDR3 has 17 residues. Trimming left V 3 bases short and J 0 bases short, with 16 bases between.

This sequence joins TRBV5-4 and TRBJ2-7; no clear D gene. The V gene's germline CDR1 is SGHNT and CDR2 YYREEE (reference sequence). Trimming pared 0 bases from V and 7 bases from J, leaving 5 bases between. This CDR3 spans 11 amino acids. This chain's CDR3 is CASSLGEEQYF. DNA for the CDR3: TGTGCCAGCAGCTTGGGAGAGGAGCAGTACTTC.

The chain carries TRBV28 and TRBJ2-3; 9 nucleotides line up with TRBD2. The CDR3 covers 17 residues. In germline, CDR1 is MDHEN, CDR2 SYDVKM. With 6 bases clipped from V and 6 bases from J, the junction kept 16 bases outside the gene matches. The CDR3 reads CASSPFLGLAGLDTQYF. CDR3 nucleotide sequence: TGTGCCAGCAGCCCCTTTCTCGGGCTAGCGGGACTGGATACGCAGTATTTT.

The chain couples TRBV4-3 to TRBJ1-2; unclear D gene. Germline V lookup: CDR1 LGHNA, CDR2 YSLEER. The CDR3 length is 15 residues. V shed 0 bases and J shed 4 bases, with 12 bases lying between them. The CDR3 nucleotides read TGCGCCAGCAGCCAAGATCTGAGGGTGGCCTATGGCTACACCTTC. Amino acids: CASSQDLRVAYGYTF.

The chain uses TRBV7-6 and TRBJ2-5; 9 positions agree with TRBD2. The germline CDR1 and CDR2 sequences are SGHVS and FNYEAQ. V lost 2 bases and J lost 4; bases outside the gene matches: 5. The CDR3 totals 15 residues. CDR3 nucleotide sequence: TGTGCCAGCAGCTTATCTAGCGGGGTGATAGAGACCCAGTACTTC. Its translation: CASSLSSGVIETQYF.